This note documents a single T cell receptor beta chain sequence. This clonotype came up once. Its antigen target is currently unknown. No quality values exist for individual bases; no much larger clone is one base distant. A single read makes a weak case. These data are taken from a study of T cells in Graves' hyperthyroidism and ophthalmopathy (dated by TCRdb to about 2019). Context from the whole study: Peripheral blood was sampled at the time of initial diagnosis, prior to any treatment. TCR V-J signatures able to tell the groups apart were searched for in a discovery cohort of some 97 patients, of whom around 42 had Graves' ophthalmopathy and about 60 had stable Graves' hyperthyroidism. Whether ophthalmopathy could be predicted prospectively was tested in an independent validation cohort made up of 18 hyperthyroidism patients plus 17 patients who later progressed to ophthalmopathy. For training and testing, the 100 or so patients in the discovery cohort were randomly divided in a 7:3 ratio. In addition, the study compared T-cell repertoires in thyroid tissue and in blood from about six Graves' hyperthyroidism patients. After sampling, hyperthyroidism patients received methimazole starting at 30 mg daily, and ophthalmopathy patients received high-dose intravenous methylprednisolone. TCR Vbeta CDR3 sequencing of approximately 140 peripheral blood samples (over 40 ophthalmopathy, about 75 hyperthyroidism and around 17 progressor patients) is reported in the paper.

Amplification of TCR beta CDR3 regions was carried out from RNA transcripts. A first-round RT-PCR of the TCR CDR3 used the HTBI primer set with the Qiagen OneStep RT-PCR kit. A second multiplex PCR round built the libraries, followed by size selection and purification. The libraries were sequenced on an Illumina HiSeq2000 using paired-end 100 bp reads. The study's own analysis went as follows. Raw data were processed with SOAPnuke, discarding reads with adapters, uncalled bases, mean Phred below 15, or no exact constant-primer or identifier match. COPE v1.2.5 was used to merge high-quality paired reads, and clonotypes were defined as unique nucleotide sequences. MiTCR v1.1 was used to align clonotypes to the IMGT TRBV, TRBD and TRBJ reference segments. The analysis included only V-J combinations with a frequency above 0.0001, which together covered 99.2% of the repertoires. A TCS score was defined as the ratio between F50 (clonal expansion) and ExV (chaos), using BLOSUM62-based TCRdist between CDR3 peptides within each V-J. Welch's t-statistics and random forest reduced just over 500 V-J features to 13, which were used in a naive Bayes classifier (R e1071). The public reads were reprocessed in TCRdb via fastp at Q25 and MiXCR, keeping in-frame beta chains. Entries are consolidated by CDR3 protein sequence, retaining the most common genes and DNA. The V and J calls were not made by the authors but by TCRdb's processing. Here the sample has fewer than 350,000 distinct CDR3 sequences; around 13% occur a single time. The ten most abundant clones make up roughly 7.9% of the sample.

Via the germline V gene, CDR1 is LGHNA and CDR2 YNFKEQ. V was cut back by 0 bases and J by 8 bases, leaving a gap of 14 bases between them. Inclusive of the bounding cysteine and phenylalanine, the CDR3 is 15 residues long. Only the CDR3 portion is preserved as DNA: 45 bases, with reading frame beginning at the first base. Graves' hyperthyroidism was defined as stable when no progression to ophthalmopathy occurred over 18 months of follow-up. Hyperthyroidism patients were newly diagnosed, had a disease duration of under 2 months, and were aged 18 to 65 years. The study excluded patients with uncontrolled infections, other autoimmune diseases, pregnancy or lactation. Diagnoses were established on the basis of clinical symptoms, serum thyroxine and TRAb, thyroid ultrasound, and orbital computed tomography. PBMCs were separated from around 9.1 ml of fresh peripheral blood using Ficoll-Paque density gradient centrifugation. Total RNA was extracted with Trizol reagent, and quality was checked on an Agilent 2100 Bioanalyzer.

The investigation overall reported the following: Most expanded thyroid clonotypes (frequency above 0.001) were also detected in blood, a finding suggesting that blood repertoires may reflect thyroid immune responses. Sample size was not statistically predetermined, and investigators were not blinded to group allocation. In validation, the model predicted progression to ophthalmopathy a median of roughly 6.2 months before onset, with around 70% sensitivity and around 76% specificity. A model built on a 13 V-J signature distinguished ophthalmopathy from stable hyperthyroidism, reaching 85% to 90% sensitivity and approximately 81% specificity in cross-validation and 80%/75% in testing.

The sequence links TRBV4-2 to TRBJ2-1; a tentative D call is TRBD2 (5 bases match). This TCR derives from a woman aged 35 to 49 with Graves' hyperthyroidism. The sample consisted of blood. The encoded CDR3 is CASSQDAGGHDEQFF. The DNA sequence reads TGTGCCAGCAGCCAAGATGCGGGCGGCCACGATGAGCAGTTCTTC.